The clone carrying this TCR beta chain was seen many times. This entry comes from a study of blood T cells in healthy people across ages. CDR3 size: 15 residues. The V end was cut by 0 bases, the J end by 6 bases, with 13 bases between. Per germline, CDR1 SGHRS and CDR2 YFSETQ. For the second PCR, which ran for about 7 to 11 cycles, a sample-barcoded 5' primer and a J-beta primer mix were used. Every sample returned 2.5 million or more CDR3-containing paired-end reads. Using its own MiXCR run on the 5' RACE reads, TCRdb lists one record per CDR3 protein. Among hundreds of thousands of distinct CDR3 sequences listed, over 20% were seen once.

The sequence was collected from a man between 70 and 80 years old in good health. Sample: blood. V and J are TRBV5-1 and TRBJ2-1; D possibly corresponds to TRBD1 (6 bases). The DNA for the CDR3 is TGCGCCAGCAGCTTGGACCCAGGGGCTTCCAATGAGCAGTTCTTC. Translated, it gives CASSLDPGASNEQFF.